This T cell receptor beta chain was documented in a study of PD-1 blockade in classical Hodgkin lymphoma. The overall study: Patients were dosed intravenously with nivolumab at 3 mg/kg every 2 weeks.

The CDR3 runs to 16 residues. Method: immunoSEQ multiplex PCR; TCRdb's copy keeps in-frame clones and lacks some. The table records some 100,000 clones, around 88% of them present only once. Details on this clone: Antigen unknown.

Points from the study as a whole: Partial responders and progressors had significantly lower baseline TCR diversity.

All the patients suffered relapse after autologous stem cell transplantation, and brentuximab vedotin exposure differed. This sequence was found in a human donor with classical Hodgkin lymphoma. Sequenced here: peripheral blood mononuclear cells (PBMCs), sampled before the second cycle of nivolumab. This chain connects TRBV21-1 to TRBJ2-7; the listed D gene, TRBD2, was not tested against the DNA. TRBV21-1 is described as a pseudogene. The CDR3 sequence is CASSKHPLAGAYEQYF. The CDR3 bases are TGTGCCAGCAGCAAACACCCTCTAGCGGGGGCCTACGAGCAGTACTTC.